These T cell receptor beta chains were read from a single sample in a study of CD8 T cells in ankylosing spondylitis. TCRdb re-called the 5' RACE reads with MiXCR, one entry per CDR3 protein. The sample has 220,000 or so distinct CDR3 sequences, under 12% seen once. The sequenced material came from blood, either unsorted or a sorted T cell fraction (not recorded which). Receptors were obtained from a male donor with ankylosing spondylitis or in good health (not recorded which). Both conserved end residues are trimmed from each CDR3. Rows may omit the clone size; those that give it use once, few, many or a size class.

. TRBV20-1 SAGTYSTYEQY
few TRBV12-3/TRBV12-4 ASSLRGTGPSPLH
few TRBV28 ASRGQGALWNEKLF
many TRBV7-3 ASSLNPRTGVNTGELF
many TRBV20-1 SARVSDYSNQPQH
. TRBV19 ASSQRDRAYEQY
. TRBV6-5 ASSYSTGVTEAF
. TRBV5-1 ASSFGSTGELF
many TRBV20-1 SANSGGARGTDTQY
many TRBV10-3 AISAGNEQPQH
many TRBV5-5 ASTGGPGHSTTGELF
many TRBV7-6 ASSSGTSAYNEQF